The 9 T cell receptor beta chains given below trace back to one sample, sequenced in a study of human T cells and chemical hapten exposure. Time point in this sample: patch test 2, 6 weeks after DPC sensitization. Described treatment: therapeutic diphenylcyclopropenone sensitization with weekly scalp DPC. TCRdb re-called the RACE reads with MiXCR, one entry per CDR3 protein. The profile covers a few hundred thousand distinct CDR3 sequences, with just under 6.5% appearing a single time and more than 5.5% taken by the ten largest. Sequenced material: whole blood, taken in connection with sensitization to the hapten diphenylcyclopropenone (DPC). Receptor source: a woman aged 18-29 years with alopecia areata. Some clones in this sample may be carry-over from other donors' samples.

A few counts support this clonotype. V is TRBV20-1 and J is TRBJ2-4, with 8 nucleotides matching TRBD1. CDR1 DFQATT and CDR2 SNEGSKA come from the germline V gene (reference sequence). The CDR3 is 14 amino acids. Losses at the gene ends were 3 bases for V and 7 bases for J; bases not matched to a gene: 8. The CDR3 sequence is CSARGRTGMNIQYF. The DNA for the CDR3 is TGCAGTGCTAGGGGGAGGACAGGGATGAACATTCAGTACTTC.

This clonotype showed up just a few times. This rearrangement joins TRBV5-1 to TRBJ2-1, with D possibly TRBD2 on 6 matching bases. The ends were cut back, 1 base at V and 4 bases at J, with 15 bases in the middle. Germline CDR1 and CDR2: SGHRS and YFSETQ. This CDR3 comprises 16 residues. In nucleotides, the CDR3 is TGCGCCAGCAGCTTGATGGACTACCAATTATACAATGAGCAGTTCTTC. As protein: CASSLMDYQLYNEQFF.

The rearrangement uses TRBV7-2 and TRBJ1-6, with 9 positions matching TRBD1. The CDR3 is made up of 14 amino acids. Trimming at V came to 5 bases and at J to 8 bases, leaving 4 bases not matched to a gene. Per the germline V gene, CDR1 is SGHTA and CDR2 is FQGNSA. The CDR3 protein is CASSRQGEYSPLHF. In DNA form, the CDR3 reads TGTGCCAGCAGCCGACAGGGGGAATATTCACCCCTCCACTTT.

The rearrangement joins TRBV29-1 to TRBJ1-2; weak D call: TRBD1 (6 bases). In germline, CDR1 is SQVTM, CDR2 ANQGSEA. This CDR3 has 12 amino acids. V lost 7 bases and J 1 base, leaving 10 bases between the germline ends. The CDR3 bases are TGCAGCGGCCGGGACAATAACTATGGCTACACCTTC. Amino acids: CSGRDNNYGYTF.

At least ten counts were recorded for this clonotype. The chain is built from TRBV6-5 and TRBJ2-5; maybe TRBD1 (6 bases). V was clipped by 6 bases and J by 4 bases, with 15 bases between them. The CDR3 contains 14 residues. The germline CDR1 and CDR2 sequences are MNHEY and SVGAGI. CDR3 in amino acids: CASRVQGGAETQYF. The CDR3 DNA reads TGTGCCAGCAGAGTACAGGGTGGAGCAGAGACCCAGTACTTC.

This clonotype was observed many times. The CDR3 DNA follows: TGCGCCAGCAGCTTGGGGCGGGAAGCAGATACGCAGTATTTT. This translates into CASSLGREADTQYF. The V call is TRBV5-1, the J call TRBJ2-3; TRBD2 is a possible D gene (6 bases). This CDR3 has 14 residues. Germline lookup yields CDR1 SGHRS and CDR2 YFSETQ. Deletions cut 0 bases from V and 4 bases from J, with 9 bases between. Filled out from reference TRBV5-1 and TRBJ2-3, the complete variable domain reads KAGVTQTPRYLIKTRGQQVTLSCSPISGHRSVSWYQQTPGQGLQFLFEYFSETQRNKGNFPGRFSGRQFSNSRSEMNVSTLELGDSALYLCASSLGREADTQYFGPGTRLTVL.

The table lists this clonotype with a few counts. The V call is TRBV10-3, the J call TRBJ1-1; D is possibly TRBD1 (6 bases). This CDR3 contains 14 residues. Trimming took off 2 bases at V and 1 base at J, with 8 bases between the two ends. CDR1 and CDR2 from the germline V gene are ENHRY and SYGVKD. CDR3 sequence (DNA): TGTGCCATCAGTGAGGGACAGCCGAACACTGAAGCTTTCTTT. Protein product: CAISEGQPNTEAFF.

This clonotype was counted a few times. J is TRBJ2-4 and V is TRBV5-6; TRBD2 might be the D (6 bases). CDR1 and CDR2 (germline): SGHDT, YYEEEE. Trimming took off 3 bases at V and 1 base at J, with 8 bases between the two ends. There are 14 residues in the CDR3. CDR3 protein: CASSSGGAKNIQYF. CDR3 in DNA: TGTGCCAGCAGCTCCGGAGGGGCCAAAAACATTCAGTACTTC.

V usage is TRBV7-9 and J usage is TRBJ2-7; perhaps TRBD1 as D (6 bases). Deletions cut 0 bases from V and 2 bases from J, with 14 bases between. The CDR3 length is 16 residues. CDR1 SEHNR and CDR2 FQNEAQ come from the germline V gene (reference sequence). CDR3 nucleotide sequence: TGTGCCAGCAGCTTAGCCTGGGGGACAACGGCCTACGAGCAGTACTTC. It yields the protein CASSLAWGTTAYEQYF.